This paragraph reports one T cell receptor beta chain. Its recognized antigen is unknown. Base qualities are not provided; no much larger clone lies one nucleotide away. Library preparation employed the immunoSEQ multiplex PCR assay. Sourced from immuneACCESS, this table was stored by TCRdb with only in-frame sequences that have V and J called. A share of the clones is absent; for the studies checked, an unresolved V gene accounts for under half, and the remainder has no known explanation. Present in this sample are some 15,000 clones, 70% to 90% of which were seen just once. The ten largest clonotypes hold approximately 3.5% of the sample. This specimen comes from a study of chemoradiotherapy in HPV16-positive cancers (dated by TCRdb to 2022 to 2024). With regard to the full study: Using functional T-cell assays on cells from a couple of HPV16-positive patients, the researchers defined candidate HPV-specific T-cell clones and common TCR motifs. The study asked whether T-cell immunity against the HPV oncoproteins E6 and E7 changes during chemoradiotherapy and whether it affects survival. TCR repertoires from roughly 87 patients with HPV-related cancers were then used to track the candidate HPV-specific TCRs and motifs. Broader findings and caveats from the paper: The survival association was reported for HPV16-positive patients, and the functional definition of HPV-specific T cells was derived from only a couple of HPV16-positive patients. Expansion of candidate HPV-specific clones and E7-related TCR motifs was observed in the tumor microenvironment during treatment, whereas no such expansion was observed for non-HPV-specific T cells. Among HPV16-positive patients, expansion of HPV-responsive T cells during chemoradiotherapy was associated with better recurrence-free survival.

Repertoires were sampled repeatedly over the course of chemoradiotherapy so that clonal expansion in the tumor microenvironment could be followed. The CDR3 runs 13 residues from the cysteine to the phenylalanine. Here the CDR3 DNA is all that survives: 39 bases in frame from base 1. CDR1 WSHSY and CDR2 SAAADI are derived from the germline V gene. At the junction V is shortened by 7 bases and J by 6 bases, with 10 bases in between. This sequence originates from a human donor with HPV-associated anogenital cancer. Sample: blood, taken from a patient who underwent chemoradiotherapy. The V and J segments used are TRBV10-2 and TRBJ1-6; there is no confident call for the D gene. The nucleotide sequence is TGCGCCAGCACAGAAGGAGGTAATTCACCCCTCCACTTT. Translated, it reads CASTEGGNSPLHF.